This T cell receptor (beta chain) emerged from a study of vaccination and CD4 T cells after COVID-19. Study-wide context: Convalescent donors: six male, four female; seven Caucasian, two Asian, one multiracial, two Hispanic. Participants received two doses of either BNT162b2 or mRNA-1273 vaccine.

Specified time point: late sampling 161 to 241 days after vaccination in three convalescent patients. One entry per CDR3 protein results from TCRdb running MiXCR on the PCR reads. The table includes approximately 30,000 distinct CDR3 sequences, around 49% detected once. Germline V CDR1 and CDR2: LNHDA, SQIVND (reference sequence). This CDR3 has 16 amino acids. Germline trimming cut 3 bases from V and 6 bases from J; bases unmatched to any gene: 10. This chain joins TRBV19 and TRBJ1-5; 8 bases align to TRBD1. This clonotype was sampled from a human donor who had recovered from COVID-19. Sequenced material: CD4+ T cells from blood, taken about 7 months after SARS-CoV-2 vaccination. The DNA of the CDR3 is TGTGCCAGTAGTATCCGTGACAGGGGCCCCATTCAGCCCCAGCATTTT. It specifies CASSIRDRGPIQPQHF.